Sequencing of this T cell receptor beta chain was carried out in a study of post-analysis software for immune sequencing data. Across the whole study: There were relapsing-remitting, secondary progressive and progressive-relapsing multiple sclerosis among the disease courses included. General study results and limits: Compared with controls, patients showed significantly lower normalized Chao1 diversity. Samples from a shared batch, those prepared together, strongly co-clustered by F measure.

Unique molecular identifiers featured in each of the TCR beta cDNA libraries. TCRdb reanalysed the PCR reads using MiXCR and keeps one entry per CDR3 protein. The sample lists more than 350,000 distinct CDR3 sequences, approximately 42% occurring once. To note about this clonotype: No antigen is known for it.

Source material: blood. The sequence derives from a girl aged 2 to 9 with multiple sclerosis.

In nucleotides, the CDR3 is TGTGCCAGCAGTTTTATTCCAGGTCCTGAAGCTTTCTTT. This sequence encodes CASSFIPGPEAFF. The V call is TRBV28, the J call TRBJ1-1; D unresolved. CDR3 size: 13 residues. Germline V lookup: CDR1 MDHEN, CDR2 SYDVKM. V gave up 3 bases and J gave up 6 bases, with 11 bases separating them.